In its sample, the clone carrying this T cell receptor (beta chain) was seen a few times. Its target is unknown. The data originate from a study of T-cell memory formation after mild COVID-19. The germline CDR1 and CDR2 sequences are KGHSH and LQKENI. The trim removed 3 bases at V and 5 bases at J, leaving 8 bases unmatched. This CDR3 is built from 17 residues. Study-level points and caveats: Those CD4+ clones that contracted were mainly in CM and EM (CD8+ ones in EMRA). The SARS-CoV-2 specificity of second-wave clones reaching peak at day 37 remained unverified. There was a balanced CD4/CD8 profile in clones contracting day 15 to 85, and later expanders leaned CD4+.

5'RACE with constant-segment primers built TCRalpha and TCRbeta cDNA libraries with UMIs. A single record per CDR3 protein comes from TCRdb applying MiXCR to the 5' RACE reads. The sample lists 350,000 or so distinct CDR3 sequences, 21% seen once, with about 12% in the top ten. Sequenced material: PBMCs or a T cell subset sorted from them (not recorded which). This chain links TRBV18 with TRBJ2-1, with 12 bases matching TRBD2. The TCR originated in an adult woman who had mild COVID-19 (a few samples of this study predate the infection). Cell type and time point are not known. The CDR3 here is CASSPAWTSGANNEQFF. In nucleotides, the CDR3 is TGTGCCAGCTCACCCGCCTGGACTAGCGGGGCCAACAATGAGCAGTTCTTC.